This paragraph covers one TCR beta chain sequence. The antigen is undetermined. The study reverse transcribed the entire isolated RNA, so it sequenced expressed TCRB transcripts. Profiling relied on immunoSEQ multiplex PCR, and the TCRdb table lists in-frame clones only, not all of them. This table has 200,000 to 300,000 clones, 25% to 30% appearing once. Without exception, sorted populations had purity beyond 95%. This entry is derived from a study of beta chain features in type 1 diabetes. The V end lost 2 bases, the J end lost 3 bases, and 8 bases lay between the germline ends. This CDR3 contains 13 residues. Germline loops: CDR1 SGHVS, CDR2 FNYEAQ. Overall study findings and caveats: For Type 1 diabetes patients, all four CD4+ subsets carried TCRB CDR3s that were moderately but significantly shorter. PCR might preferentially amplify shorter templates, equally in patients and controls. A potential influence of HLA type upon TCRB rearrangement remained unresolved herein.

V and J are TRBV7-6 and TRBJ2-7; maybe TRBD1 (5 bases). Sequenced: central memory CD4+ T cells from blood. The TCR was taken from a man aged 30 to 45 in good health. DNA for the CDR3: TGTGCCAGCAGCTTACAGGGCCGCTACGAGCAGTACTTC. Its translation: CASSLQGRYEQYF.